The 4 T cell receptor beta chains below come from one sample, sequenced in a study of shared clonotypes between healthy human individuals. Measured with immunoSEQ multiplex PCR; TCRdb has only the in-frame clones, and not every one. The sample carries about 600,000 clones, roughly 97% recorded once. The specimen sequenced was naive CD4+ T cells sorted from blood. The subset is: CD45RA+ positively selected. The receptors were sampled from a woman in her 30s in good health.

The CDR3 nucleotides read TGTGCCAGCAGCTCCCGGGACGGTAATTCACCCCTCCACTTT. Its translation is CASSSRDGNSPLHF. The chain carries TRBV5-4 and TRBJ1-6; weak D call: TRBD1 (5 bases). Looked up from germline, CDR1 is SGHNT and CDR2 is YYREEE (reference sequence). Trimming stripped 3 bases from V and 6 bases from J, with 10 bases between. This CDR3 has 14 residues.

The rearrangement uses TRBV18 and TRBJ1-1, with 8 bases aligning to TRBD1. J gave up 2 bases and V 3 bases, and 14 bases lay outside the gene matches. Germline CDR1 reads KGHSH; CDR2 reads LQKENI. This CDR3 is built from 18 residues. DNA for the CDR3: TGTGCCAGCTCACCCGGGGTGCGGGACAGGAGAAGTAACACTGAAGCTTTCTTT. Amino acid sequence: CASSPGVRDRRSNTEAFF.

This clone appeared once. The gene calls are TRBV5-5 and TRBJ2-5; TRBD2 agrees at 12 bases. This CDR3 has 17 residues. The junction had 13 bases not matched to a gene; V was cut back by 4 bases and J by 6 bases. Germline CDR1 is SGHKS and CDR2 is YYEKEE (reference sequence). The CDR3 reads CASSLPTSGSIFQTQYF. The CDR3 DNA reads as TGTGCCAGCAGCCTACCGACTAGCGGGAGTATATTCCAGACCCAGTACTTC. Variable domain in full (rest from reference TRBV5-5 and TRBJ2-5): DAGVTQSPTHLIKTRGQQVTLRCSPISGHKSVSWYQQVLGQGPQFIFQYYEKEERGRGNFPDRFSARQFPNYSSELNVNALLLGDSALYLCASSLPTSGSIFQTQYFGPGTRLLVL.

CDR3 sequence (DNA): TGCGCCAGCAGCAGCGGGACCGCGGGGGTTGAGCAGTACTTC. Protein product: CASSSGTAGVEQYF. V usage is TRBV5-1 and J usage is TRBJ2-7; the match to TRBD2 covers 7 bases. Germline-derived CDR1 and CDR2 are SGHRS and YFSETQ. V lost 4 bases, J lost 7 bases, and 11 bases stayed unmatched. The CDR3 is 14 residues long.